This TCR beta chain appears in the sequencing data of a study of T cell therapy after organ transplantation. Overall study context: Expansion used a peptide pool of 30 HLA class I and II CMV epitopes. Patients received a median of 1.92 x 10^8 CMV-specific T cells over 2 to 6 infusions. Findings and limits, study-wide: In nonresponders, reduced coverage from low CD8+ yield may limit detected expansions.

Profiling relied on immunoSEQ multiplex PCR, and the TCRdb table lists in-frame clones only, not all of them. Of over 20,000 clones detected, 84% appear once; the ten largest clones hold 35% to 40%. The time point denotes: 20-29 weeks after completion of therapy. Deletions cut 2 bases from V and 6 bases from J, with 16 bases between. The CDR3 runs 15 residues. The germline gives CDR1 MNHEY, CDR2 SVGAGI. This clone was observed many times. The antigen remains unidentified. This specimen was CD8+ T cells from blood, taken after autologous CMV-specific T cell therapy. The sequence derives from a human patient who had received a solid organ transplant and had CMV disease. Some T cells may originate from the graft donor. V and J are TRBV6-5 and TRBJ1-2; possible D gene TRBD1, 6 bases. CDR3 sequence reads: CASSYGSGVGHGYTF. The CDR3 DNA is TGTGCCAGCAGTTACGGTTCAGGGGTTGGGCATGGCTACACCTTC.